These 25 T cell receptor beta chains were all obtained from the same sample, sequenced in a study of cytomegalovirus exposure and HLA in healthy donors. Vbeta (60) and Jbeta (13) primers were used in the PCR. The repertoire was sequenced with immunoSEQ multiplex PCR; TCRdb's copy has only in-frame clones and lacks some. The data contain 30,000 to 35,000 clones, approximately 67% of them singletons. The sample was PBMCs. Source of these receptors: a man aged 35 to 55 in good health and CMV-seropositive.

This sequence joins TRBV6-6 and TRBJ1-2, with TRBD1 as a possible D gene (6 bases). The CDR3 contains 13 residues. The V gene lost 6 bases and the J gene lost 7 bases, with 15 bases spanning the gap. The germline V gene has CDR1 MNHNY and CDR2 SVGAGI (reference sequence). This CDR3 is CASSRRTDAGYTF. In DNA form, the CDR3 reads TGTGCCAGCAGCCGCCGGACAGACGCTGGCTACACCTTC.

This clone turned up a few times. J is TRBJ1-2 and V is TRBV4-2; D call uncertain. This CDR3 comprises 15 residues. The germline V gene encodes CDR1 LGHNA and CDR2 YNFKEQ. V gave up 5 bases and J gave up 3 bases, with 16 bases separating them. The CDR3 reads CASSFSTEGDYGYTF. CDR3 DNA: TGTGCCAGCAGCTTCTCAACAGAGGGCGACTATGGCTACACCTTC.

This clone was picked up a small number of times. The CDR3 here is CASSWGSSGGDEQFF. DNA for the CDR3: TGCGCCAGCAGCTGGGGTTCCAGCGGGGGAGATGAGCAGTTCTTC. The chain is built from TRBV5-1 and TRBJ2-1; the match to TRBD2 covers 8 bases. After removal of 3 bases from V and 8 bases from J, the junction contained 10 bases not matched to a gene. CDR1 is SGHRS, CDR2 YFSETQ, per germline. This CDR3 has 15 amino acids.

This clone was found a few times. This sequence joins TRBV9 and TRBJ1-5; possible D gene TRBD1, 6 bases. The CDR3 is 15 amino acids. CDR1 SGDLS and CDR2 YYNGEE come from the germline V gene. V lost 3 bases and J 3 bases, leaving 13 bases between the germline ends. The CDR3 bases are TGTGCCAGCAGCGAGTCGAACAGGGTCAATCAGCCCCAGCATTTT. This sequence encodes CASSESNRVNQPQHF. Variable domain in full (rest from reference TRBV9 and TRBJ1-5): DSGVTQTPKHLITATGQRVTLRCSPRSGDLSVYWYQQSLDQGLQFLIQYYNGEERAKGNILERFSAQQFPDLHSELNLSSLELGDSALYFCASSESNRVNQPQHFGDGTRLSIL.

The sample holds a few counts of this clone. V usage is TRBV11-2 and J usage is TRBJ2-7; 8 bases fit TRBD1. CDR1 SGHAT and CDR2 FQNNGV come from the germline V gene. The CDR3 loop spans 14 amino acids. Losses at the gene ends were 6 bases for V and 5 bases for J; bases not matched to a gene: 9. The CDR3 nucleotides are TGTGCCAGCAGACCAGGACAGGGTGTACACGAGCAGTACTTC. Amino acid sequence: CASRPGQGVHEQYF. Full variable domain (outside the CDR3, taken from reference TRBV11-2 and TRBJ2-7): EAGVAQSPRYKIIEKRQSVAFWCNPISGHATLYWYQQILGQGPKLLIQFQNNGVVDDSQLPKDRFSAERLKGVDSTLKIQPAKLEDSAVYLCASRPGQGVHEQYFGPGTRLTVT.

This chain joins TRBV28 and TRBJ2-5, with 9 bases aligning to TRBD1. This CDR3 region has 15 residues. V was clipped by 6 bases and J by 3 bases; unmatched bases: 8. CDR1 MDHEN and CDR2 SYDVKM come from the germline V gene. DNA of the CDR3: TGTGCCAGCAGCACGACCCGACAGGGGGAAGAGACCCAGTACTTC. Its protein is CASSTTRQGEETQYF.

In its sample, this clone was seen once. V gene TRBV6-5 combines with J gene TRBJ2-2; D remains ambiguous. The CDR3 is 14 residues long. Between the trimmed V and J ends, which lost 5 bases and 7 bases, there was a span of 14 bases. Germline CDR1 MNHEY, CDR2 SVGAGI. CDR3 loop: CASSITEAYGELFF. The DNA of the CDR3 is TGTGCCAGCAGTATTACAGAAGCATACGGGGAGCTGTTTTTT.

The chain carries TRBV27 and TRBJ2-1, with TRBD1 matching 8 bases. The CDR3 spans 14 residues. The V and J ends lost 3 bases and 5 bases, in that order; junction bases with no gene match: 3. Germline assignment: CDR1 MNHEY and CDR2 SMNVEV (reference sequence). The CDR3 DNA reads as TGTGCCAGCAGTTTCGACAGGGGAGACAATGAGCAGTTCTTC. Translated: CASSFDRGDNEQFF.

V gene TRBV6-5 combines with J gene TRBJ2-7; no definite D call. V was cut by 8 bases and J by 2 bases, with 4 bases left in between. Germline CDR1 and CDR2: MNHEY and SVGAGI. The CDR3 consists of 10 residues. The CDR3 sequence is CASSPYEQYF. For the CDR3, the DNA is TGTGCCAGCTCTCCCTACGAGCAGTACTTC.

This clone showed up just a few times. The chain carries TRBV2 and TRBJ2-5; 10 bases agree with TRBD2. V was pared by 2 bases and J by 5 bases, with 5 bases of the junction left unmatched. The CDR3 totals 15 residues. CDR1 is SNHLY, CDR2 FYNNEI, per germline. Written as DNA, the CDR3 is TGTGCCAGCAGTGAATTAGGACTAGCGGTGGAGACCCAGTACTTC. Its protein product is CASSELGLAVETQYF.

The rearrangement uses TRBV27 and TRBJ2-5; 10 bases fit TRBD1. Looked up from germline, CDR1 is MNHEY and CDR2 is SMNVEV (reference sequence). V gave up 4 bases and J gave up 4 bases; unmatched junction bases: 12. The CDR3 spans 17 residues. This chain's CDR3 is CASSSPGQGMVGETQYF. In nucleotides, the CDR3 is TGTGCCAGCAGTTCACCGGGACAGGGGATGGTCGGAGAGACCCAGTACTTC.

This clone is medium-sized (0.01 to 0.1%) in the sample. The chain employs TRBV7-9 and TRBJ2-7; D is undetermined. Trimming removed 4 bases at V and 5 bases at J, with 12 bases between. Per the germline V gene, CDR1 is SEHNR and CDR2 is FQNEAQ (reference sequence). The CDR3 has 13 residues. The chain's CDR3 is CASSSPISDEQYF. CDR3 bases: TGTGCCAGCAGCTCCCCCATTTCGGACGAGCAGTACTTC. The whole variable domain, remainder taken from reference TRBV7-9 and TRBJ2-7, is DTGVSQNPRHKITKRGQNVTFRCDPISEHNRLYWYRQTLGQGPEFLTYFQNEAQLEKSRLLSDRFSAERPKGSFSTLEIQRTEQGDSAMYLCASSSPISDEQYFGPGTRLTVT.

DNA of the CDR3: TGTGCCAGCAGCTCGAGGAGCGGGGGGCTTAAAGATACGCAGTATTTT. The encoded protein is CASSSRSGGLKDTQYF. The rearrangement links TRBV7-9 to TRBJ2-3; 9 bases fit TRBD2. V trimming: 4 bases; J trimming: 5 bases; junction bases outside the gene matches: 10. The CDR3 consists of 16 residues. CDR1 is SEHNR, CDR2 FQNEAQ, per germline (reference sequence).

The CDR3 spells CASRVQGGGPDTQYF. CDR3 DNA sequence: TGTGCCAGCAGGGTACAGGGAGGGGGGCCAGATACGCAGTATTTT. The J gene is TRBJ2-3, the V gene TRBV27; TRBD2 might be the D (7 bases). The CDR3 runs to 15 residues. Germline-derived CDR1 and CDR2 are MNHEY and SMNVEV (reference sequence). The V and J ends lost 6 bases and 4 bases respectively, with 17 bases between them.

V usage is TRBV7-9 and J usage is TRBJ1-1, with D unclear. Germline V gene lookup returns CDR1 SEHNR and CDR2 FQNEAQ (reference sequence). V lost 7 bases and J 0 bases, leaving 21 bases between the germline ends. This CDR3 is built from 17 residues. As DNA, the CDR3 is TGTGCCAGCATCGGGTTGCTCGCGGCCGCTTTGAACACTGAAGCTTTCTTT. Protein product: CASIGLLAAALNTEAFF.

The rearrangement joins TRBV7-6 to TRBJ1-4, with 8 bases matching TRBD1. This CDR3 spans 15 amino acids. The V segment lost 5 bases and the J segment 7 bases; nucleotides outside the gene matches: 9. The germline V gene has CDR1 SGHVS and CDR2 FNYEAQ. This CDR3 is CASSLSTGTGEKLFF. CDR3 coding DNA: TGTGCCAGCAGCCTCTCGACAGGGACAGGTGAAAAACTGTTTTTT. Based on the CDR3 plus reference TRBV7-6 and TRBJ1-4, the full variable domain is GAGVSQSPRYKVTKRGQDVALRCDPISGHVSLYWYRQALGQGPEFLTYFNYEAQQDKSGLPNDRFSAERPEGSISTLTIQRTEQRDSAMYRCASSLSTGTGEKLFFGSGTQLSVL.

V gene TRBV7-3 combines with J gene TRBJ2-7; possible D gene TRBD1, 5 bases. CDR1 is SGHTA and CDR2 is FQGTGA in the germline V gene. Trimming pared 5 bases from V and 0 bases from J, leaving 14 bases between. This CDR3 spans 15 amino acids. The CDR3 nucleotides are TGTGCCAGCAGCGCAATGACAGCTTCCTCCTACGAGCAGTACTTC. Its translation: CASSAMTASSYEQYF.

This clone turned up a few times. V gene TRBV6-5 combines with J gene TRBJ2-7; TRBD1 is a possible D gene (5 bases). Trimming took off 6 bases at V and 3 bases at J, with 9 bases between the two ends. The CDR3 is made up of 12 amino acids. Germline CDR1 reads MNHEY; CDR2 reads SVGAGI. DNA of the CDR3: TGTGCCAGCAGAGCGACAGACTACGAGCAGTACTTC. It codes for CASRATDYEQYF.

This clone was detected a few times. This chain connects TRBV6-4 to TRBJ2-2; D is possibly TRBD2 (6 bases). Between the trimmed V and J ends, which lost 6 bases and 1 base, there was a span of 6 bases. CDR1 and CDR2 from the germline V gene are MRHNA and SNTAGT. CDR3 length: 13 amino acids. The DNA of the CDR3 is TGTGCCAGCAGCGGGGGGAACACCGGGGAGCTGTTTTTT. This sequence encodes CASSGGNTGELFF.

This chain uses TRBV18 with TRBJ1-1; D may be TRBD1 (6 bases). CDR1 and CDR2 (germline): KGHSH, LQKENI. V was pared by 2 bases and J by 4 bases, with 11 bases between. The CDR3 runs 14 residues. CDR3 region: CASSPTGRGTEAFF. CDR3 bases: TGTGCCAGCTCACCAACAGGGAGGGGCACTGAAGCTTTCTTT.

This sequence joins TRBV7-9 and TRBJ2-7; D possibly corresponds to TRBD1 (6 bases). Germline loops: CDR1 SEHNR, CDR2 FQNEAQ (reference sequence). The CDR3 is 14 residues long. Between the trimmed V and J ends, which lost 5 bases and 2 bases, there was a span of 13 bases. As DNA, the CDR3 is TGTGCCAGCAGCCCACTAGGACAGCCCTACGAGCAGTACTTC. Its translation is CASSPLGQPYEQYF.

J is TRBJ2-7 and V is TRBV19; D might be TRBD1 (5 bases). Trimming took off 3 bases at V and 2 bases at J, with 14 bases between the two ends. There are 15 residues in the CDR3. CDR1 and CDR2 (germline): LNHDA, SQIVND (reference sequence). The CDR3 DNA reads TGTGCCAGTAGTATTAACCAGGGCGGTCCCTACGAGCAGTACTTC. Amino acids: CASSINQGGPYEQYF.

The CDR3 region is CASSEADRTNEQFF. The DNA of the CDR3 is TGTGCCAGCAGTGAAGCAGACAGAACAAATGAGCAGTTCTTC. The chain uses TRBV2 and TRBJ2-1; D might be TRBD1 (5 bases). V was clipped by 0 bases and J by 7 bases, with 10 bases between them. The CDR3 runs 14 residues. Germline lookup yields CDR1 SNHLY and CDR2 FYNNEI.

V is TRBV9 and J is TRBJ1-3; TRBD1 is a possible D gene (5 bases). The CDR3 is 15 amino acids. V was pared by 2 bases and J by 0 bases, with 9 bases between. Germline lookup yields CDR1 SGDLS and CDR2 YYNGEE. CDR3 nucleotides: TGTGCCAGCAGCGTCAGGGCGTCCTCTGGAAACACCATATATTTT. Translation gives CASSVRASSGNTIYF.

The chain combines TRBV7-9 with TRBJ2-7; D possibly corresponds to TRBD2 (6 bases). Germline V gives CDR1 SEHNR, CDR2 FQNEAQ (reference sequence). The CDR3 sequence is 13 residues long. Trimming removed 7 bases at V and 6 bases at J, with 16 bases between. Written as DNA, the CDR3 is TGTGCCAGCACCATTTGGCAGGAGGGCGAGCAGTACTTC. Its protein is CASTIWQEGEQYF.